A selection of T cell receptor beta chains follows, all from one sample in a study of blood T cells in healthy people across ages. TCRdb redid the calling of the 5' RACE reads with MiXCR, one entry per CDR3 protein. Of about 1.8 million distinct CDR3 sequences detected, about 50% appear once; the ten largest clones hold around 2.1%. Sequenced sample: blood. These receptors came from a woman aged 40 to 50 in good health. Both conserved end residues are part of each CDR3. D genes are given only for firm matches. Clone size, where shown, is once, few, many, or a class for clones that have expanded.

cdr3_nt cdr3_aa clone_size v_call d_call j_call
TGTGCCAGCCGCCCCCCAGGGACGGAGACCCAGTACTTC CASRPPGTETQYF NA TRBV2 NA TRBJ2-5
TGTGCCAGCAGCCCCCAAGGACAGGGGGCAAGTGGAGATACGCAGTATTTT CASSPQGQGASGDTQYF once TRBV7-9 TRBD1 TRBJ2-3
TGCAGTGCTTGGACCGATAGCTCCTACAATGAGCAGTTCTTC CSAWTDSSYNEQFF NA TRBV20-1 NA TRBJ2-1
TGCAGCGTAATGATGGTAGCGGGGGGTCGGGCAGATACGCAGTATTTT CSVMMVAGGRADTQYF few TRBV29-1 TRBD2 TRBJ2-3
TGTGCCAGCAGGACCCAAACAGGGGCCTACGAGCAGTACTTC CASRTQTGAYEQYF NA TRBV7-2 TRBD1 TRBJ2-7
TGTGCCAGCAGCTTAGCCCGGGGAGCCAAAAACATTCAGTACTTC CASSLARGAKNIQYF NA TRBV7-2 NA TRBJ2-4
TGTGCCAGCAGTAGGTCGGGGGGATCAGAGCAGTGCTTC CASSRSGGSEQCF NA TRBV27 TRBD2 TRBJ2-1
TGCGCCAGTCGTAATGGGACAGGGGCCTACAATGAGCAGTTCTTC CASRNGTGAYNEQFF many TRBV5-1 TRBD1 TRBJ2-1
TGCAGTGCTAACGGCGGGAGCTCCTACGAGCAGTACTTC CSANGGSSYEQYF few TRBV20-1 TRBD2 TRBJ2-7
TGTGCCAGCAGCGCCGCGGGACTCCCCGTCGGCAAAAACATTCAGTACTTC CASSAAGLPVGKNIQYF NA TRBV5-4 NA TRBJ2-4
TGTGCCAGCAGAACCTCGGGGGGAGCTAATGAAAAACTGTTTTTT CASRTSGGANEKLFF few TRBV7-2 NA TRBJ1-4
TGCGCCAGCAGTCCGCAGTTTGAGGGGGCCTATGGCTACACCTTC CASSPQFEGAYGYTF NA TRBV4-3 TRBD1 TRBJ1-2
TGTGCCAGCAGCTTAGCCGGGGCACCCTACAATGAGCAGTTCTTC CASSLAGAPYNEQFF few TRBV7-2 NA TRBJ2-1
TGTGCCAGCAGTTATACGGACTACAATGAGCAGTTCTTC CASSYTDYNEQFF NA TRBV6-2/TRBV6-3 NA TRBJ2-1
TGTGCCAGCAGCTTAATCCCTCGATCTAGGGGGTTTTACAATGAGCAGTTCTTC CASSLIPRSRGFYNEQFF NA TRBV7-2 NA TRBJ2-1
TGTGCCAGCAGCGTAAGGGCCAGCGGGAGCACAGATACGCAGTATTTT CASSVRASGSTDTQYF NA TRBV9 NA TRBJ2-3
TGCGCCAGCAGTACAGGGAAGTATGAGCAGTTCTTC CASSTGKYEQFF few TRBV5-1 NA TRBJ2-1
TGTGCCAGCAGCTCGACCGGGACAGGGGGCAAATCCCTCCACTTT CASSSTGTGGKSLHF once TRBV7-2 TRBD1 TRBJ1-6
TGTGCCAGCTCACCAGGCGGGGGGGCCAATTCACCCCTCCACTTT CASSPGGGANSPLHF few TRBV18 NA TRBJ1-6
TGTGCCAGCAGCCAAGATCTAGGCCTCTACGAGCAGTACTTC CASSQDLGLYEQYF few TRBV3-1 NA TRBJ2-7
TGTGCCAGCAGCTTAGGTAGGGGCAACCCCAGGGGGAATGAGCAGTTCTTC CASSLGRGNPRGNEQFF few TRBV11-2 TRBD1 TRBJ2-1
TGTGCCAGCAGTTACCGACTAGCGGGGGCGTCGGAGACCCAGTACTTC CASSYRLAGASETQYF NA TRBV6-6 TRBD2 TRBJ2-5
TGTGCCACCAGCAGAGCGAAGGGGGGGGCAGATACGCAGTATTTT CATSRAKGGADTQYF NA TRBV15 NA TRBJ2-3
TGTGCCAGCAGCCGAATTGGGGGGGAGAGCTCCTACAATGAGCAGTTCTTC CASSRIGGESSYNEQFF few TRBV7-9 TRBD2 TRBJ2-1
TGTGCCAGCAGCCCGCGGGACAGGGGATGCTCTGGGGCCAACGTCCTGACTTTC CASSPRDRGCSGANVLTF NA TRBV9 TRBD1 TRBJ2-6
TGTGCCAGCAGCGTGAACCCGGAGTATGGCTACACCTTC CASSVNPEYGYTF NA TRBV7-2 NA TRBJ1-2
TGTGCCAGCAGCCAAGATCCAGTTTACAATGAGCAGTTCTTC CASSQDPVYNEQFF many TRBV3-1 NA TRBJ2-1
TGCAGTGCTAGGACGGGACTAGACTACAATGAGCAGTTCTTC CSARTGLDYNEQFF few TRBV20-1 TRBD2 TRBJ2-1
TGTGCCAGGGGGGGAACCCAGTACTTC CARGGTQYF NA TRBV2 NA TRBJ2-5
TGTGCCAGCAGTTACCCCCAGGGGGCAAACACAGATACGCAGTATTTT CASSYPQGANTDTQYF NA TRBV6-6 TRBD1 TRBJ2-3
TGTGCCAGCAGCTTCACTGGTCGGAGGTGGGACTATGGCTACACCTTC CASSFTGRRWDYGYTF few TRBV7-2 NA TRBJ1-2
TGTGCCAGCAGTGACGCGGGGCACTATGGCTACACCTTC CASSDAGHYGYTF NA TRBV6-5 NA TRBJ1-2
TGTGCCACCAGCGGGGAAGGGGAGGACAATGAGCAGTACTTC CATSGEGEDNEQYF NA TRBV15 NA TRBJ2-7
TGTGCCAGCAGTTTATGGTCCGGGGGAGGGGTCAATCAGCCCCAGCATTTT CASSLWSGGGVNQPQHF once TRBV28 NA TRBJ1-5
TGTGCCAAGCGGGGGGATACAGATACGCAGTATTTT CAKRGDTDTQYF NA TRBV2 TRBD2 TRBJ2-3
TGCAGTGTTAGAGTTAGGGGCAGGGAAGTCGAAGATACGCAGTATTTT CSVRVRGREVEDTQYF once TRBV20-1 NA TRBJ2-3
TGTGCCAGCAGTTTCAGGACTAGCGGCAATGAGCAGTTCTTC CASSFRTSGNEQFF many TRBV5-1 TRBD2 TRBJ2-1
TGTGCCAGCAGACGACAGGATCTTGATTCCGGGGAGCTGTTTTTT CASRRQDLDSGELFF NA TRBV6-2/TRBV6-3 NA TRBJ2-2
TGTGCCAGCAGCTTAGTTTTAGGGTCAGAGACCCAGTACTTC CASSLVLGSETQYF NA TRBV7-2 NA TRBJ2-5
TGTGCCAGCGGTTTTAACACAGGCCCCTACACCTTC CASGFNTGPYTF NA TRBV27 NA TRBJ1-2
TGTGCCAGCAGCCCTACCGGGAAGTCTATATCCTACAATGAGCAGTTCTTC CASSPTGKSISYNEQFF NA TRBV7-9 NA TRBJ2-1
TGTGCCAGCAGTTTCTCCCGGGGGCACCAGCCCCAGCATTTT CASSFSRGHQPQHF NA TRBV12-3/TRBV12-4 NA TRBJ1-5
TGCAGCGTGACAGGGGGCGACGACTCTGGGGCCAACGTCCTGACTTTC CSVTGGDDSGANVLTF NA TRBV29-1 TRBD1 TRBJ2-6
TGTGCCACCAGTGATCCAGGGGGCGGCTCCTATGGCTACACCTTC CATSDPGGGSYGYTF NA TRBV24-1 TRBD1 TRBJ1-2
TGTGCCACCAGCAGAGGGTCGTCAGGAGGGGCCTACGGGCAGTACTTC CATSRGSSGGAYGQYF NA TRBV15 NA TRBJ2-4